This T cell receptor (beta chain) was sequenced for a study of cytomegalovirus exposure and HLA in healthy donors. PCR was performed using 60 Vbeta and 13 Jbeta primers. Clones were read by immunoSEQ multiplex PCR, and TCRdb kept only the in-frame ones, dropping some. This sample yields about 100,000 clones, of which around 82% are seen a single time; about 0.69% belongs to the top ten. There are 14 residues in the CDR3. The germline V and J ends were trimmed by 0 bases and 8 bases, with 13 bases remaining between them. The germline V gene has CDR1 MGHRA and CDR2 YSYEKL. This clone has a handful of counts. Antigen specificity is unknown. Study-level findings and limits: In a later analysis, common viral pathogens appeared linked to several of the most significant clusters.

The TCR comes from a woman aged 55-69 years in good health and CMV-seronegative. The chain carries TRBV4-1 and TRBJ2-5; possible D gene TRBD2, 5 bases. What was sequenced was PBMCs. The chain's CDR3 is CASSQEDFRETQYF. The CDR3 DNA sequence: TGCGCCAGCAGCCAAGAAGACTTCCGGGAAACCCAGTACTTC.